The table lists the clone carrying this TCR beta chain with a few counts. The CDR3 length is 15 residues. The germline CDR1 and CDR2 sequences are SGHRS and YFSETQ. Trimming cost V 1 base and J 0 bases, with 8 bases left between them. Construction of TCR beta libraries relied on iRepertoire HTBI primers and on Arm-PCR targeting CDR3 regions. TCRdb re-analysed the multiplex PCR reads in MiXCR, keeping a single row per CDR3 protein. The sample shows 620,000 or so distinct CDR3 sequences, 16% of them seen only once. The data derive from a study of regulatory T cells in long-lasting Graves disease. Indicated time point: newly diagnosed GD, antithyroid drugs for less than 3 months. The TCR library was prepared using RNA isolated from PBMCs. Under American Thyroid Association guidelines, Graves' disease was diagnosed. These data were likewise used in another study, on T cells in Graves' hyperthyroidism and ophthalmopathy.

This TCR was recovered from a young woman with Graves disease. The gene calls are TRBV5-1 and TRBJ1-5; the D is unclear. The source was peripheral blood mononuclear cells (PBMCs), collected at new diagnosis, from a patient treated with antithyroid drugs. The CDR3 loop reads CASSLTPFSNQPQHF. CDR3 sequence (DNA): TGCGCCAGCAGCTTGACCCCCTTTAGCAATCAGCCCCAGCATTTT.